One and the same sample provided the 3 T cell receptor beta chains below, sequenced in a study of cytomegalovirus exposure and HLA in healthy donors. The PCR contained 60 Vbeta and 13 Jbeta primers. Produced via immunoSEQ multiplex PCR; TCRdb's table is partial and in-frame only. The table has some 100,000 clones, 75% to 85% seen once; the top ten hold more than 3.5%. The specimen sequenced was PBMCs. The receptors were gathered from a female donor in good health and CMV-seropositive.

V is TRBV2 and J is TRBJ1-2; tentative D call: TRBD1 (5 bases). The V and J ends lost 3 bases and 7 bases respectively, with 9 bases between them. Germline V gene data show CDR1 as SNHLY and CDR2 as FYNNEI. The CDR3 covers 12 residues. The CDR3 protein is CASSDTGGGYTF. CDR3 nucleotide sequence: TGTGCCAGCAGTGACACCGGGGGTGGCTACACCTTC.

This clone occurred a few times. This chain uses TRBV15 with TRBJ2-3; 7 bases are shared with TRBD2. The germline V gene encodes CDR1 LNHNV and CDR2 YYDKDF (reference sequence). The V gene end was trimmed by 4 bases and the J gene end by 0 bases; junction bases not matched to a gene: 4. The CDR3 sequence is 15 residues long. CDR3 sequence: CATSIGDYSTDTQYF. As DNA, the CDR3 is TGTGCCACCAGCATAGGGGACTACAGCACAGATACGCAGTATTTT.

V is TRBV6-1 and J is TRBJ2-1; 9 bases match TRBD2. Losses at the gene ends were 0 bases for V and 7 bases for J; bases not matched to a gene: 7. CDR1 MNHNS and CDR2 SASEGT come from the germline V gene. CDR3 size: 16 residues. Here the CDR3 reads CASSEAGGGRENEQFF. CDR3 nucleotides: TGTGCCAGCAGTGAAGCAGGGGGCGGGAGGGAGAATGAGCAGTTCTTC.